This T cell receptor beta chain was obtained from a study of blood T cell repertoires in COVID-19. The CDR3 runs to 14 residues. The germline CDR1 and CDR2 sequences are SEHNR and FQNEAQ (reference sequence). V shed 5 bases and J 1 base; nucleotides not matched to a gene: 5. Repertoires were generated with immunoSEQ multiplex PCR, while TCRdb's copy carries only in-frame clones and drops some. The table records 300,000 to 400,000 clones, 88% of them present only once. The rearrangement uses TRBV7-9 and TRBJ2-7, with TRBD1 identical over 7 bases. The specimen was PBMCs or T cells enriched from blood (not recorded which). This TCR was recovered from a man aged 25-40 years who had recovered from COVID-19. CDR3 DNA sequence: TGTGCCAGCAGCCCGGGACAGCATTCCTACGAGCAGTACTTC. It is translated as CASSPGQHSYEQYF.